This section outlines one T cell receptor beta chain sequence together with its context. Its antigen is not identified. The data stem from a study of cytomegalovirus exposure and HLA in healthy donors. At the level of the study: A prior study identified 110 million or so unique TCR beta sequences from about 179 million T cells. Among the approximately 400 donors who were genotyped, 81% fell in the genetic ancestry cluster that is associated with self-reported Caucasian donors. General study findings and limits: Associated with cytomegalovirus, according to the listing, were around 160 TCR beta chains.

The donors, nominally healthy at sampling, likely had unrecorded immune exposures. V dropped 0 bases and J dropped 8 bases, with 10 bases sitting between them. Germline values: CDR1 SQVTM, CDR2 ANQGSEA. The CDR3 runs to 12 residues. 60 Vbeta and 13 Jbeta primers were used in PCR. The repertoire was sequenced with immunoSEQ multiplex PCR; TCRdb's copy has only in-frame clones and lacks some. The sample has under 200,000 clones, 60% to 85% seen once; the top ten hold over 3%. The chain is built from TRBV29-1 and TRBJ1-2; D is undetermined. The source of this sequence is a female donor in good health and CMV-seronegative. Sequencing input: PBMCs. The CDR3 reads CSVEDSGLGYTF. The CDR3 region has the DNA TGCAGCGTTGAAGATAGCGGGCTGGGCTACACCTTC.